These 30 T cell receptor beta chains came from one sample sequenced in a study of cytomegalovirus exposure and HLA in healthy donors. The method was immunoSEQ multiplex PCR; TCRdb's version includes in-frame clones alone and lacks a portion of them. The table shows 300,000 to 400,000 clones, with 86% occurring only once. Sequencing was done on a sample of PBMCs. These receptors all come from a woman aged 18 to 35 in good health and CMV-seronegative.

The V call is TRBV5-4, the J call TRBJ1-4; D remains unclear. The CDR3 contains 12 residues. Trimming shortened V by 5 bases and J by 8 bases, and 10 bases separated the two germline ends. Per germline, CDR1 SGHNT and CDR2 YYREEE (reference sequence). DNA for the CDR3: TGTGCCAGCAGTTACGGCGGGGAAAAACTGTTTTTT. Translation: CASSYGGEKLFF.

The chain uses TRBV9 and TRBJ2-3; TRBD2 might be the D (5 bases). V was pared by 4 bases and J by 1 base, with 19 bases between. Germline V gene data show CDR1 as SGDLS and CDR2 as YYNGEE. The CDR3 runs 17 residues. The CDR3 is CASSLNPLKAGTDTQYF. The DNA for the CDR3 is TGTGCCAGCAGCCTAAACCCACTAAAAGCGGGCACAGATACGCAGTATTTT.

V gene TRBV2 combines with J gene TRBJ2-1; D is perhaps TRBD2 (5 bases). This CDR3 is built from 15 residues. CDR1 is SNHLY and CDR2 is FYNNEI in the germline V gene. V lost 2 bases, J lost 0 bases, and 8 bases lay in between. The CDR3 DNA reads TGTGCCAGCAGTGAACGGGGAAGCTCCTACAATGAGCAGTTCTTC. Amino acids: CASSERGSSYNEQFF.

The V call is TRBV5-1, the J call TRBJ2-7, with D perhaps matching TRBD1 (5 bases). V dropped 0 bases and J dropped 5 bases, with 6 bases sitting between them. The CDR3 contains 12 residues. Germline values: CDR1 SGHRS, CDR2 YFSETQ. In nucleotides, the CDR3 is TGCGCCAGCAGCTTGGCCAGGGACGAGCAGTACTTC. Amino acid sequence: CASSLARDEQYF.

The rearrangement links TRBV29-1 to TRBJ2-7, with D possibly TRBD1 on 6 matching bases. Deletions cut 5 bases from V and 2 bases from J, with 10 bases between. This CDR3 region has 12 residues. The germline CDR1 and CDR2 sequences are SQVTM and ANQGSEA. CDR3 residues: CSVRTAPYEQYF. In DNA, the CDR3 is TGCAGCGTTAGGACAGCCCCCTACGAGCAGTACTTC.

The gene calls are TRBV25-1 and TRBJ2-7; D is undetermined. The CDR3 sequence is 14 residues long. Germline loops: CDR1 MGHDK, CDR2 SYGVNS. V was cut by 1 base and J by 2 bases, with 9 bases left in between. CDR3 region: CASSEWSKTYEQYF. CDR3 sequence (DNA): TGTGCCAGCAGTGAATGGAGCAAGACCTACGAGCAGTACTTC.

This sequence joins TRBV7-6 and TRBJ2-3; TRBD2 agrees at 12 bases. After removal of 6 bases from V and 4 bases from J, the junction contained 8 bases not matched to a gene. CDR1 is SGHVS, CDR2 FNYEAQ, per germline. The CDR3 totals 16 residues. The CDR3 spells CASRNLAGGPADTQYF. The CDR3 coding sequence is TGTGCCAGCAGAAATCTAGCGGGAGGGCCAGCAGATACGCAGTATTTT. Full variable domain (outside the CDR3, taken from reference TRBV7-6 and TRBJ2-3): GAGVSQSPRYKVTKRGQDVALRCDPISGHVSLYWYRQALGQGPEFLTYFNYEAQQDKSGLPNDRFSAERPEGSISTLTIQRTEQRDSAMYRCASRNLAGGPADTQYFGPGTRLTVL.

This clone was counted a few times. The V and J genes are TRBV6-5 and TRBJ1-5; D ambiguous. V lost 5 bases and J 0 bases, leaving 8 bases between the germline ends. CDR3 length equals 14 residues. Germline V CDR1 and CDR2: MNHEY, SVGAGI. The CDR3 spells CASSGLSSNQPQHF. The CDR3 DNA reads as TGTGCCAGCAGTGGACTCTCTAGCAATCAGCCCCAGCATTTT.

The chain links TRBV7-8 to TRBJ1-5; no clear D. This CDR3 has 15 amino acids. The ends were cut back, 5 bases at V and 1 base at J, with 12 bases in the middle. CDR1 and CDR2 (germline): SGHVS, FQNEAQ. The CDR3 sequence: CASSHVEGSNQPQHF. The CDR3 nucleotides are TGTGCCAGCAGCCATGTGGAGGGAAGCAATCAGCCCCAGCATTTT.

The chain employs TRBV6-5 and TRBJ1-1; D unresolved. CDR3 length equals 15 residues. The V gene lost 0 bases and the J gene lost 1 base, with 9 bases spanning the gap. From germline, CDR1 is MNHEY and CDR2 SVGAGI. The CDR3 nucleotides read TGTGCCAGCAGTTACTCGTTTGAGGAGAACACTGAAGCTTTCTTT. It translates to CASSYSFEENTEAFF.

The chain recombines TRBV30 with TRBJ1-3, with D maybe TRBD1 (6 bases). CDR1 GTSNPN and CDR2 SVGIG come from the germline V gene (reference sequence). This CDR3 region has 14 residues. Trimming cost V 8 bases and J 0 bases, with 14 bases left between them. CDR3 in amino acids: CAGGDIHSGNTIYF. DNA for the CDR3: TGTGCCGGGGGGGACATCCACTCTGGAAACACCATATATTTT.

V gene TRBV7-9 combines with J gene TRBJ2-7; the match to TRBD1 covers 9 bases. With V trimmed by 2 bases and J by 6 bases, 8 bases remained unmatched. The CDR3 extends over 15 amino acids. CDR1 and CDR2 from the germline V gene are SEHNR and FQNEAQ (reference sequence). DNA of the CDR3: TGTGCCAGCAGCTTAATAGGGGACAGGGCCTTCGAGCAGTACTTC. Amino acid sequence: CASSLIGDRAFEQYF.

The chain recombines TRBV2 with TRBJ1-1; D unresolved. Germline CDR1 and CDR2: SNHLY and FYNNEI. CDR3 length equals 15 residues. V was cut by 3 bases and J by 3 bases, with 14 bases left in between. Here the CDR3 DNA reads TGTGCCAGCAGTGACCCGGGCGGAGGATACACTGAAGCTTTCTTT. Amino acid sequence: CASSDPGGGYTEAFF. The variable domain in full, completed from reference TRBV2 and TRBJ1-1, reads EPEVTQTPSHQVTQMGQEVILRCVPISNHLYFYWYRQILGQKVEFLVSFYNNEISEKSEIFDDQFSVERPDGSNFTLKIRSTKLEDSAMYFCASSDPGGGYTEAFFGQGTRLTVV.

This clone showed up just once. The chain uses TRBV27 and TRBJ1-1; no definite D call. The CDR3 runs to 13 residues. The germline V gene has CDR1 MNHEY and CDR2 SMNVEV (reference sequence). V gave up 6 bases and J gave up 0 bases, with 8 bases separating them. The CDR3 sequence is CASSLDMNTEAFF. The CDR3 bases are TGTGCCAGCAGCCTCGACATGAACACTGAAGCTTTCTTT.

The J gene is TRBJ2-3, the V gene TRBV5-6; weak D call: TRBD1 (6 bases). CDR1 is SGHDT and CDR2 is YYEEEE in the germline V gene. Trimming stripped 2 bases from V and 0 bases from J, with 7 bases between. The CDR3 contains 14 residues. CDR3 in amino acids: CASSFQGSTDTQYF. Here the CDR3 DNA reads TGTGCCAGCAGCTTTCAGGGGAGCACAGATACGCAGTATTTT. The whole variable domain, remainder taken from reference TRBV5-6 and TRBJ2-3, is DAGVTQSPTHLIKTRGQQVTLRCSPKSGHDTVSWYQQALGQGPQFIFQYYEEEERQRGNFPDRFSGHQFPNYSSELNVNALLLGDSALYLCASSFQGSTDTQYFGPGTRLTVL.

The chain carries TRBV6-4 and TRBJ2-3, with D possibly TRBD2 on 5 matching bases. The CDR3 runs to 14 residues. Germline V lookup: CDR1 MRHNA, CDR2 SNTAGT. The V gene lost 2 bases and the J gene lost 1 base, with 7 bases spanning the gap. Written as DNA, the CDR3 is TGTGCCAGCAGTGACGGAGGACGCACAGATACGCAGTATTTT. Translation: CASSDGGRTDTQYF.

This clone was recorded a few times. The chain couples TRBV18 to TRBJ2-1; D is unclear. The V and J ends lost 3 bases and 8 bases respectively, with 8 bases between them. This CDR3 has 12 amino acids. The germline CDR1 and CDR2 sequences are KGHSH and LQKENI. Here the CDR3 reads CASSPSVDEQFF. CDR3 bases: TGTGCCAGCTCACCGAGCGTAGATGAGCAGTTCTTC.

This chain uses TRBV6-1 with TRBJ2-1; D perhaps matches TRBD1 (7 bases). Trimming took 10 bases from V and 6 from J, leaving 19 bases between them. This CDR3 is built from 14 residues. Germline CDR1 reads MNHNS; CDR2 reads SASEGT. CDR3 DNA: TGTGCCACCTCGAGGGGGCTAGCGATCAATGAGCAGTTCTTC. This encodes CATSRGLAINEQFF.

V usage is TRBV2 and J usage is TRBJ2-1; the match to TRBD2 covers 9 bases. The CDR3 sequence is 15 residues long. In germline, CDR1 is SNHLY, CDR2 FYNNEI. J was trimmed by 4 bases and V by 4 bases; bases with no gene match: 5. The CDR3 nucleotides read TGTGCCAGCAGTGGGGCGGGGGGGCCATACAATGAGCAGTTCTTC. Protein: CASSGAGGPYNEQFF.

The chain couples TRBV4-1 to TRBJ1-4; 8 bases map to TRBD1. The CDR3 has 14 residues. With 6 bases clipped from V and 5 bases from J, the junction kept 5 bases outside the gene matches. The germline CDR1 and CDR2 sequences are MGHRA and YSYEKL. CDR3 sequence: CASRRQGLNEKLFF. The CDR3 DNA sequence: TGCGCCAGCAGACGACAGGGGCTAAATGAAAAACTGTTTTTT.

The chain is built from TRBV5-5 and TRBJ1-1; D is uncertain. The CDR3 spans 15 residues. Trimming removed 6 bases from V and 0 bases from J, with 15 bases in between. CDR1 and CDR2 from the germline V gene are SGHKS and YYEKEE (reference sequence). As DNA, the CDR3 is TGTGCCAGCACCCAACGCACGTACATGAACACTGAAGCTTTCTTT. This sequence encodes CASTQRTYMNTEAFF.

This chain joins TRBV6-4 and TRBJ2-3; 11 positions match TRBD2. The CDR3 is 15 amino acids. J lost 5 bases, V lost 6 bases, and 7 bases had no gene match. Germline lookup yields CDR1 MRHNA and CDR2 SNTAGT. This CDR3 reads CASRPGLADQDTQYF. The CDR3, as DNA: TGTGCCAGCAGACCGGGACTAGCGGACCAAGATACGCAGTATTTT.

The chain recombines TRBV10-2 with TRBJ2-7, with 15 bases aligning to TRBD2. CDR3 length: 21 amino acids. Germline V CDR1 and CDR2: WSHSY, SAAADI. Unmatched junction bases numbered 20, after V lost 5 bases and J lost 3 bases. Here the CDR3 DNA reads TGCGCCAGCAGTATCAAGGGACTAGCGGGGGGACCAGGTAAGGGGAACTACGAGCAGTACTTC. This gives the protein CASSIKGLAGGPGKGNYEQYF.

This chain links TRBV10-3 with TRBJ2-7; 8 nucleotides align to TRBD1. Germline values: CDR1 ENHRY, CDR2 SYGVKD. This CDR3 contains 15 residues. V was pared by 0 bases and J by 4 bases, with 5 bases of the junction left unmatched. CDR3 sequence (DNA): TGTGCCATCAGTGAGTCGGGGCAGGGGGCTTACGAGCAGTACTTC. Translation gives CAISESGQGAYEQYF.

V and J are TRBV23-1 and TRBJ2-3, with 9 bases aligning to TRBD2. TRBV23-1 has ORF status, its function being uncertain. The CDR3 length is 14 residues. V was pared by 5 bases and J by 5 bases, with 5 bases of the junction left unmatched. This CDR3 is CASSLAGVGDTQYF. CDR3 nucleotides: TGCGCCAGCAGTTTAGCGGGAGTGGGAGATACGCAGTATTTT.

This sequence joins TRBV5-1 and TRBJ1-1; 9 positions match TRBD1. The CDR3 is 15 residues long. V was pared by 4 bases and J by 1 base, with 5 bases of the junction left unmatched. Per germline, CDR1 SGHRS and CDR2 YFSETQ. As DNA, the CDR3 is TGCGCCAGCAGCCCTTCGACAGGGGGGAACACTGAAGCTTTCTTT. It is translated as CASSPSTGGNTEAFF.

This chain connects TRBV27 to TRBJ2-3; TRBD1 aligns across 12 bases. Per the germline V gene, CDR1 is MNHEY and CDR2 is SMNVEV (reference sequence). This CDR3 has 16 residues. The J segment lost 3 bases and the V segment lost 4 bases, leaving 5 bases of the junction unmatched. As DNA, the CDR3 is TGTGCCAGCAGTTCCCGGGACAGGGGGCGGACAGATACGCAGTATTTT. It translates to CASSSRDRGRTDTQYF.

The V and J genes are TRBV20-1 and TRBJ1-1; D not resolved. The length of the CDR3 is 11 residues. Trimming stripped 1 base from V and 4 bases from J, with 4 bases between. The germline V gene encodes CDR1 DFQATT and CDR2 SNEGSKA (reference sequence). In nucleotides, the CDR3 is TGCAGTGCTAGAGTCGTCACTGAAGCTTTCTTT. Amino acids: CSARVVTEAFF.

This sequence joins TRBV7-9 and TRBJ2-1; 14 positions agree with TRBD2. V was clipped by 2 bases and J by 9 bases; unmatched bases: 15. The CDR3 is 19 amino acids. Germline CDR1 and CDR2: SEHNR and FQNEAQ (reference sequence). Here the CDR3 reads CASSLRSQGLAGAPGEQFF. Written as DNA, the CDR3 is TGTGCCAGCAGCTTAAGGTCTCAGGGACTAGCGGGAGCTCCGGGTGAGCAGTTCTTC.

The sample holds one count of this clone. The J gene is TRBJ1-4, the V gene TRBV6-5; perhaps TRBD1 as D (6 bases). CDR3 length equals 14 residues. V lost 4 bases and J 0 bases, leaving 6 bases between the germline ends. Germline V gene sequence: CDR1 MNHEY, CDR2 SVGAGI. CDR3 protein: CASSWTATNEKLFF. The CDR3 DNA follows: TGTGCCAGCAGTTGGACAGCAACTAATGAAAAACTGTTTTTT.